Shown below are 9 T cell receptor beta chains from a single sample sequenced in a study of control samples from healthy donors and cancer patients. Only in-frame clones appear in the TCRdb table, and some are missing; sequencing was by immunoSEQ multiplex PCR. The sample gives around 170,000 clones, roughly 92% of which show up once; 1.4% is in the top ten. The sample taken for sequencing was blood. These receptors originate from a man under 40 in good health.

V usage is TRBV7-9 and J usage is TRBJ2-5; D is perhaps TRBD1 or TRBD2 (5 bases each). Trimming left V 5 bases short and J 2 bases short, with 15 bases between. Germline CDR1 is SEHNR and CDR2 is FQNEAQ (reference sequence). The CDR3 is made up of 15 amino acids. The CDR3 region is CASSGPGTSQETQYF. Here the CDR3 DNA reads TGTGCCAGCAGCGGCCCCGGGACGAGTCAAGAGACCCAGTACTTC.

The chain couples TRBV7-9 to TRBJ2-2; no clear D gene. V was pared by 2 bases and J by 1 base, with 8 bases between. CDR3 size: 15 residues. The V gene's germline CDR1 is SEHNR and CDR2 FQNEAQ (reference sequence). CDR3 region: CASSLYRVNTGELFF. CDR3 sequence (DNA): TGTGCCAGCAGCTTATACCGGGTGAACACCGGGGAGCTGTTTTTT.

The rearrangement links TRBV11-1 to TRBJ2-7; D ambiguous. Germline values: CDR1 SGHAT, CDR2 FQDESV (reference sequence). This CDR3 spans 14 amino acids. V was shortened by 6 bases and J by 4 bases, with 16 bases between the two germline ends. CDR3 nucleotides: TGTGCCAGCAGTCCGGGCCCCGGGCATTACGAGCAGTACTTC. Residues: CASSPGPGHYEQYF.

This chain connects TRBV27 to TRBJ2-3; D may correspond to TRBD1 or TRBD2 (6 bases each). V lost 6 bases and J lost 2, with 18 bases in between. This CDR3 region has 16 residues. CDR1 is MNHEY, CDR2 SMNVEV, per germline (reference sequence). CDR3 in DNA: TGTGCCAGCAGCCAATACGAGGGGGGTAACACAGATACGCAGTATTTT. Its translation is CASSQYEGGNTDTQYF.

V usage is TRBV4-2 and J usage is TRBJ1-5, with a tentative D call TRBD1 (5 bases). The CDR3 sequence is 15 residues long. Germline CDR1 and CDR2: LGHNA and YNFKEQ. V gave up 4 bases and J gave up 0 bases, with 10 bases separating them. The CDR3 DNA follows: TGTGCCAGCAGCCCGGGACCCGCTAGCAATCAGCCCCAGCATTTT. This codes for CASSPGPASNQPQHF.

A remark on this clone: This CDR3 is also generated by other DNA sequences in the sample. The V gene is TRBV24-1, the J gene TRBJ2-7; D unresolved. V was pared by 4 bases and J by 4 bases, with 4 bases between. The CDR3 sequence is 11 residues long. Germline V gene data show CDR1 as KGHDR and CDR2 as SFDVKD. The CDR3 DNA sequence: TGTGCCACCAGTGACCGATACGAGCAGTACTTC. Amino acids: CATSDRYEQYF.

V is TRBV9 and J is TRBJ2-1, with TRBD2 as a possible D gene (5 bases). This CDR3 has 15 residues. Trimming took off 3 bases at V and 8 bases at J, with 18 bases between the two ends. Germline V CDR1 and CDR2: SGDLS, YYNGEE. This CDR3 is CASSADGVAGDEQFF. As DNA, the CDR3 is TGTGCCAGCAGCGCCGACGGGGTAGCTGGGGATGAGCAGTTCTTC.

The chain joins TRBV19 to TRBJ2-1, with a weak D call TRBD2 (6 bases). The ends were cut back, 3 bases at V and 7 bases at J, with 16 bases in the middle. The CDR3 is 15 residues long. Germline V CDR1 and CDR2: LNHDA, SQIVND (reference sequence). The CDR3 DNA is TGTGCCAGTAGTATCATCGGCGGGACCCTTAATGAGCAGTTCTTC. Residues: CASSIIGGTLNEQFF.

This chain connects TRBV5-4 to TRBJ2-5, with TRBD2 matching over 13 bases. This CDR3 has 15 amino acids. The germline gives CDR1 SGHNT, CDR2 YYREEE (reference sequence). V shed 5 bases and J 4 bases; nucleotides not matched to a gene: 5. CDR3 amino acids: CASRSWTSGRETQYF. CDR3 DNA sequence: TGTGCCAGCAGGTCCTGGACTAGCGGGAGAGAGACCCAGTACTTC.